Listed here is a single T cell receptor beta chain. Generated by immunoSEQ multiplex PCR, the TCRdb table keeps only in-frame clones and is missing some. The sample has some 23,000 clones, roughly 93% seen once. The sample comes from a study of OX40 agonist ivuxolimab in advanced cancers. The V end was cut by 10 bases, the J end by 1 base, with 11 bases between. Germline V CDR1 and CDR2: MNHEY, SMNVEV (reference sequence). CDR3 length: 13 residues. The clonotype originates from an adult with an advanced solid tumor such as melanoma, head and neck, liver or kidney cancer. The chain links TRBV27 to TRBJ1-5, with D possibly TRBD1 on 5 matching bases. Sample: CD4+ or CD8+ T cells sorted from blood, taken in a trial of the OX40 agonist ivuxolimab. This chain's CDR3 is CATRAGSNQPQHF. The CDR3 coding sequence is TGTGCCACCAGGGCAGGCAGCAATCAGCCCCAGCATTTT.